The present TCR beta chain was sequenced within a study of cytomegalovirus exposure and HLA in healthy donors. This clone has only one observation. PCR amplification relied on 60 Vbeta primers (plus 13 Jbeta primers). Assay: immunoSEQ multiplex PCR; the TCRdb copy retains only in-frame clones and omits some. The sample comprises about 150,000 clones, 84% of which are singletons, and 4.5% to 5.5% rests with the top ten. Sample: PBMCs. The source of this sequence is a girl between 5 and 17 years old in good health and CMV-seropositive.

CDR3 protein: CASSLPTGGNTEAFF. For the CDR3, the DNA is TGTGCCAGCAGTCTCCCGACAGGAGGGAACACTGAAGCTTTCTTT. The rearrangement uses TRBV6-5 and TRBJ1-1, with D perhaps matching TRBD1 (6 bases). This CDR3 spans 15 amino acids. Germline values: CDR1 MNHEY, CDR2 SVGAGI. V lost 5 bases and J 1 base, leaving 14 bases between the germline ends.